This T cell receptor beta chain was recorded in a study of blood T cell repertoires in COVID-19. Study information: The United States, Italy and Spain supplied acute and convalescent COVID-19 samples.

The protocol was immunoSEQ multiplex PCR, while the TCRdb copy is restricted to in-frame clones and leaves out a portion. The data hold approximately 220,000 clones, with around 82% observed a single time. The germline V and J ends were trimmed by 2 bases and 2 bases, with 8 bases remaining between them. The CDR3 spans 14 residues. Germline values: CDR1 WSHSY, CDR2 SAAADI. This chain uses TRBV10-2 with TRBJ2-3; D call uncertain. The clonotype was recovered from a woman in her 30s who had recovered from COVID-19. Sequenced: peripheral blood. CDR3 DNA: TGCGCCAGCAGTGAGGCAGCGACCACAGATACGCAGTATTTT. Protein product: CASSEAATTDTQYF.